This T cell receptor (beta chain) was documented in a study of blood T cell repertoires in COVID-19. Here immunoSEQ multiplex PCR was the method, and the copy in TCRdb shows in-frame clones only, minus some. The sample includes 250,000 to 300,000 clones, 80% to 90% of them seen just once. With 6 bases removed from V and 0 bases from J, the gap between germline ends came to 9 bases. Germline assignment: CDR1 MDHEN and CDR2 SYDVKM. The CDR3 has 14 residues. This chain connects TRBV28 to TRBJ2-1; D is ambiguous. This TCR came from a man older than 75 with acute or convalescent COVID-19. Sequencing input: peripheral blood. For the CDR3, the DNA is TGTGCCAGCAGACGATCGAGCTCCTACAATGAGCAGTTCTTC. This encodes CASRRSSSYNEQFF.